This is a list of T cell receptor beta chains from one sample in a study of T cells in tumors after PD-1 blockade. The table came from immunoSEQ multiplex PCR; TCRdb's copy has only in-frame clones and leaves some out. The sample yields tens of thousands of clones, roughly 70% seen once. The sequencing used PBMCs, collected after anti-PD-1 treatment. These TCRs come from a human donor with basal cell carcinoma. Each CDR3 is given with its conserved first and last residue. D genes are given only for firm matches. Clone size is not always given. Where it is, it says once, few, many or a class for expanded clones.

abundance	j_gene	d_gene	v_gene	CDR3nt	CDR3aa
NA	TRBJ2-6	NA	TRBV28	TGTGCCAGCGAACGAGGGTCCGGGGCCAACGTCCTGACTTTC	CASERGSGANVLTF
NA	TRBJ1-2	NA	TRBV6-1	TGTGCCAGCAGTCCCCCCGGAACCTCCTATGGCTACACCTTC	CASSPPGTSYGYTF
NA	TRBJ1-1	NA	TRBV5-1	TGCGCCAGCAGCTTGATAGGGGAGAACACTGAAGCTTTCTTT	CASSLIGENTEAFF
NA	TRBJ2-7	NA	TRBV28	TGTGCCAGCAGCCAGGTCGGACGGGACGGTGACTACGAGCAGTACTTC	CASSQVGRDGDYEQYF
NA	TRBJ2-1	NA	TRBV28	TGTGCCAGCAGTTTATCTGGGGGTGAGCAGTTCTTC	CASSLSGGEQFF
NA	TRBJ2-7	NA	TRBV28	TGTGCCAGCAGTTTACAGGGGGAGCAGTACTTC	CASSLQGEQYF
NA	TRBJ2-1	NA	TRBV5-1	TGCGCCAGCAGCTTGGCAGGGGGGGGCGAATACAATGAGCAGTTCTTC	CASSLAGGGEYNEQFF
few	TRBJ1-5	TRBD1	TRBV5-5	TGTGCCAGCAGCCCCGGACAGGTTAGCAATCAGCCCCAGCATTTT	CASSPGQVSNQPQHF
NA	TRBJ1-4	NA	TRBV25-1	TGTGCCAGCAGTGATCCTCAGGGGTGGGAAAAACTGTTTTTT	CASSDPQGWEKLFF
NA	TRBJ2-1	NA	TRBV29-1	TGCAGCGTTGAGGCTAGTCTGATTGAGCAGTTCTTC	CSVEASLIEQFF
once	TRBJ1-2	NA	TRBV5-6	TGTGCCAGCAGCCTTGATCAAGGGACGCCTTATGGCTACACCTTC	CASSLDQGTPYGYTF
NA	TRBJ2-7	TRBD2	TRBV13	TGTGCCAGCAGCCCCCCTCTAAGCGGGACCGCCTACGAGCAGTACTTC	CASSPPLSGTAYEQYF
NA	TRBJ2-3	NA	TRBV5-1	TGCGCCAGCAGCTTGGCCCGGACTAGCACAGATACGCAGTATTTT	CASSLARTSTDTQYF
NA	TRBJ2-7	TRBD2	TRBV6-6	TGTGCCAGCACCCGACTAGCGGGGGGCTCCTACGAGCAGTACTTC	CASTRLAGGSYEQYF
NA	TRBJ1-6	NA	TRBV7-6	TGTGCCAGCAGCTTAGCTACACCAGTCTCCTATAATTCACCCCTCCACTTT	CASSLATPVSYNSPLHF
NA	TRBJ2-2	NA	TRBV5-5	TGTGCCAGCAGCTTGACGGCTACGAACACCGGGGAGCTGTTTTTT	CASSLTATNTGELFF
NA	TRBJ1-1	TRBD1	TRBV30	TGTGCCTGGACCGGGACAGGGGGCACTGAAGCTTTCTTT	CAWTGTGGTEAFF
NA	TRBJ1-2	NA	TRBV3-1/TRBV3-2	TGTGCCAGCAGCCAAGAAGGCAGAAACTATGGCTACACCTTC	CASSQEGRNYGYTF
NA	TRBJ1-2	NA	TRBV9	TGTGCCAGCAGCGTAGTGAGGGGGAATAACTATGGCTACACCTTC	CASSVVRGNNYGYTF
few	TRBJ1-5	TRBD1	TRBV2	TGTGCCAGCAGTGCTGGACAGGGGTATCAGCCCCAGCATTTT	CASSAGQGYQPQHF
NA	TRBJ1-5	NA	TRBV6-6	TGTGCCAGCAGTTACTACAGCAATCAGCCCCAGCATTTT	CASSYYSNQPQHF
NA	TRBJ2-3	NA	TRBV15	TGTGCCACCAGTCTGGGGCGGGGAAAAGATACGCAGTATTTT	CATSLGRGKDTQYF
NA	TRBJ2-3	TRBD1	TRBV25-1	TGTGCCAGCAGTGACAGGGGGCTAAAGACAGATACGCAGTATTTT	CASSDRGLKTDTQYF
NA	TRBJ2-1	NA	TRBV20-1	TGCAGTGCTAGTCAATCCGGGGGCAATGAGCAGTTCTTC	CSASQSGGNEQFF
NA	TRBJ2-1	TRBD2	TRBV27	TGTGCCAGCAGTTGGGCTAGCGGGGGGGCCGGTGAGCAGTTCTTC	CASSWASGGAGEQFF
NA	TRBJ1-5	NA	TRBV19	TGTGCCAGTAGTATCGGAGGGTTAAGCAATCAGCCCCAGCATTTT	CASSIGGLSNQPQHF
medium-sized	TRBJ1-3	NA	TRBV2	TGTGCCAGCAGTGTTCAGGCCCTCTCTGGAAACACCATATATTTT	CASSVQALSGNTIYF
NA	TRBJ2-2	TRBD2	TRBV5-1	TGCGCCAGTGAGCGGGGGCAAAACACCGGGGAGCTGTTTTTT	CASERGQNTGELFF
NA	TRBJ1-6	NA	TRBV6-6	TGTGCCAGTCTCGATCCAGGGGAGGCCTATAATTCACCCCTCCACTTT	CASLDPGEAYNSPLHF
NA	TRBJ2-1	TRBD2	TRBV6-6	TGTGCCAGCATTCTTAGCGGGGGGGCTGATGAGCAGTTCTTC	CASILSGGADEQFF
NA	TRBJ2-7	TRBD1	TRBV9	TGTGCCAGCAGCGTAGGGACAGGCGACTCCTACGAGCAGTACTTC	CASSVGTGDSYEQYF
NA	TRBJ2-7	TRBD1	TRBV5-1	TGCGCCAGCAGCTCGGGACAGGGGGGACAGAGCGAGCAGTACTTC	CASSSGQGGQSEQYF
NA	TRBJ2-4	NA	TRBV12-5	TGTGCTAGTGGTTTGGTACTGGCCCTAGGGGGGGGGAGTAAACACATTCAGTACTTC	CASGLVLALGGGSKHIQYF
NA	TRBJ2-5	NA	TRBV3-1/TRBV3-2	TGTGCCAGCAGCCCCCGGGACACCCGGGGTGAGACCCAGTACTTC	CASSPRDTRGETQYF
NA	TRBJ2-7	TRBD1	TRBV19	TGTGCCAGTAGTACTTACCCGGGACAGGGGGCAGTCGAGCAGTACTTC	CASSTYPGQGAVEQYF
NA	TRBJ1-2	NA	TRBV7-9	TGTGCCAGCAGCTTAGGCGGCGGCTACACCTTC	CASSLGGGYTF
NA	TRBJ1-2	NA	TRBV10-3	TGTGCCATCAGTGAGTTAGTATACTATGGCTACACCTTC	CAISELVYYGYTF
NA	TRBJ1-2	NA	TRBV5-6	TGTGCCAGCAAACTTCCTAACTACTATGGCTACACCTTC	CASKLPNYYGYTF
NA	TRBJ2-1	TRBD2	TRBV23-1	TGCGCCAGCAGTCAATTCTTGGCGGGGGGAGAATCCTACAATGAGCAGTTCTTC	CASSQFLAGGESYNEQFF
NA	TRBJ1-3	NA	TRBV18	TGTGCCAGCTCACCATCGGAGGGTAATTCCAACACCATATATTTT	CASSPSEGNSNTIYF
NA	TRBJ1-2	TRBD1	TRBV30	TGTGCCTGGAGCACCACGGGACAGCCGCGCGGCTACACCTTC	CAWSTTGQPRGYTF
NA	TRBJ2-7	TRBD2	TRBV28	TGTGCCCGCAGTTCCCCGGGGGCCGGGGCGGGGGGCGAGCAGTACTTC	CARSSPGAGAGGEQYF
few	TRBJ2-7	TRBD1	TRBV6-5	TGTGCCAGCAGTTACGGACAGGGGTTCTACGAGCAGTACTTC	CASSYGQGFYEQYF
NA	TRBJ1-2	TRBD1	TRBV7-9	TGTGCCAGCAACCCTTCAGGGGGTATTAACTATGGCTACACCTTC	CASNPSGGINYGYTF
NA	TRBJ2-3	TRBD2	TRBV7-6	TGTGCCAGCAGCCCACAAAACCTAGCGGGGGGCACAGATACGCAGTATTTT	CASSPQNLAGGTDTQYF
NA	TRBJ1-1	TRBD1	TRBV23-1	TGCGCCAGCGGAGCAGGGGGCTTGAACACTGAAGCTTTCTTT	CASGAGGLNTEAFF